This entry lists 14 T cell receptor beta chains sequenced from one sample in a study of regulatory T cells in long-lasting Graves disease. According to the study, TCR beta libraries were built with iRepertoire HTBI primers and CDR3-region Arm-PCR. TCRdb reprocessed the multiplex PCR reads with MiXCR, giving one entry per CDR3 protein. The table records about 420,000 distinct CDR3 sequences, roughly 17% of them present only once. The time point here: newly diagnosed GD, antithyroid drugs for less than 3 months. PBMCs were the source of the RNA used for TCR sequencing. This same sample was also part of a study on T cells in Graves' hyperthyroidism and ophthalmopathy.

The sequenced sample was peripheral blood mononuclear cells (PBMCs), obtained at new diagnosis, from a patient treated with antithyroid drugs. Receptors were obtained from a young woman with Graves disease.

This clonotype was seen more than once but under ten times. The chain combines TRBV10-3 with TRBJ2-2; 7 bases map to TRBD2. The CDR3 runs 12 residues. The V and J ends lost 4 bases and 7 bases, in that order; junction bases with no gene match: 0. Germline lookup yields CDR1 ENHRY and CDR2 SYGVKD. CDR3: CAISAGGGELFF. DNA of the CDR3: TGTGCCATCAGTGCGGGAGGCGGGGAGCTGTTTTTT.

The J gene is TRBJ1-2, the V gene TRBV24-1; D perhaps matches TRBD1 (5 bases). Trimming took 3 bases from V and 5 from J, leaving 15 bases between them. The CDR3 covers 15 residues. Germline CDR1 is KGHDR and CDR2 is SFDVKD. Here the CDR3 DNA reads TGTGCCACCAGTGATGGGGCCGGGAACCAATATGGCTACACCTTC. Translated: CATSDGAGNQYGYTF.

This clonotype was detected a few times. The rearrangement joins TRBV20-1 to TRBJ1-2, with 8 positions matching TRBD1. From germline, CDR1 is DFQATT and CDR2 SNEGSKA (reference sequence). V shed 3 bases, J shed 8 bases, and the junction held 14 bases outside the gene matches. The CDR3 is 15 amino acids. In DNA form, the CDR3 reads TGCAGTGCTAGTGAACGTTGGGAGACAGGGGACGGCTACACCTTC. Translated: CSASERWETGDGYTF.

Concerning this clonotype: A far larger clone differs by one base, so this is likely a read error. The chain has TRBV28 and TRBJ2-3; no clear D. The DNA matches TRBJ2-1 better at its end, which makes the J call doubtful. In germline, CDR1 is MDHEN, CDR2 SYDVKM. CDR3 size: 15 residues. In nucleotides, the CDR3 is TGTGCCAGCAGTTTCCCCTCCGGCTCCAACAATGAGCAGTTCTTC. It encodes CASSFPSGSNNEQFF.

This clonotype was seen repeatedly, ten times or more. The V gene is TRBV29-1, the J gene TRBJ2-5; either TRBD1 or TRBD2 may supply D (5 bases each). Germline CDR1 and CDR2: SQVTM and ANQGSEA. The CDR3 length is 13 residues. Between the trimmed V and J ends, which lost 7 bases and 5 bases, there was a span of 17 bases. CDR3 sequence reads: CSDGTNGPETQYF. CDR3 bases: TGCAGCGACGGGACCAACGGGCCCGAGACCCAGTACTTC. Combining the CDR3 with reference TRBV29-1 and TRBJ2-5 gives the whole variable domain SAVISQKPSRDICQRGTSLTIQCQVDSQVTMMFWYRQQPGQSLTLIATANQGSEATYESGFVIDKFPISRPNLTFSTLTVSNMSPEDSSIYLCSDGTNGPETQYFGPGTRLLVL.

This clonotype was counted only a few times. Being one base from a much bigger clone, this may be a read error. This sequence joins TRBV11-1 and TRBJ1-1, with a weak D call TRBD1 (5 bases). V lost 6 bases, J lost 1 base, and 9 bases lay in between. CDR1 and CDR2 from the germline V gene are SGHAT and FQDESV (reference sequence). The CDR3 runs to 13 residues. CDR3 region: CASSFDRNTEAFF. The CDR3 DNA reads TGTGCCAGCAGTTTCGACAGGAACACTGAAGCTTTCTTT. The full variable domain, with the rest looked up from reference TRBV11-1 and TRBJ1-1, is EAEVAQSPRYKITEKSQAVAFWCDPISGHATLYWYRQILGQGPELLVQFQDESVVDDSQLPKDRFSAERLKGVDSTLKIQPAELGDSAMYLCASSFDRNTEAFFGQGTRLTVV.

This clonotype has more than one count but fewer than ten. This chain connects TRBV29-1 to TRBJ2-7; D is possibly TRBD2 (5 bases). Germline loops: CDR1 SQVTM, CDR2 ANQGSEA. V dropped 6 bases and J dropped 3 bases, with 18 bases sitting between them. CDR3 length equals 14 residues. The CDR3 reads CSVGLGSAHYEQYF. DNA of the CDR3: TGCAGCGTCGGGCTTGGGAGCGCCCACTACGAGCAGTACTTC.

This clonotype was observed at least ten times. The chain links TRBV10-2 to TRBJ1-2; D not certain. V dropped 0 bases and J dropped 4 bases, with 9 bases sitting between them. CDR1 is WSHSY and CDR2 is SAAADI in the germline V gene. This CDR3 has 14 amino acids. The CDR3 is CASSESWEGYGYTF. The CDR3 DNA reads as TGCGCCAGCAGTGAGTCGTGGGAGGGCTATGGCTACACCTTC.

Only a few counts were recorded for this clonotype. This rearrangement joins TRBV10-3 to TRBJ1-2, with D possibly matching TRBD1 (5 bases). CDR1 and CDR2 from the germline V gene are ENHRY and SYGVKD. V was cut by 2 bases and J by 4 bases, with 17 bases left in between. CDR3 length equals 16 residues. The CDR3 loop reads CAISENPGLRGYGYTF. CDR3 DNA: TGTGCCATCAGTGAGAACCCGGGACTACGAGGCTATGGCTACACCTTC.

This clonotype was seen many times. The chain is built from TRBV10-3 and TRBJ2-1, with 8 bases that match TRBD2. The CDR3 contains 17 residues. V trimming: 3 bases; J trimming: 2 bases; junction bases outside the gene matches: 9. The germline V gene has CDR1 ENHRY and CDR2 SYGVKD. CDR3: CAISEGSGGTTYNEQFF. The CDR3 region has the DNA TGTGCCATCAGTGAAGGATCGGGAGGGACAACCTACAATGAGCAGTTCTTC.

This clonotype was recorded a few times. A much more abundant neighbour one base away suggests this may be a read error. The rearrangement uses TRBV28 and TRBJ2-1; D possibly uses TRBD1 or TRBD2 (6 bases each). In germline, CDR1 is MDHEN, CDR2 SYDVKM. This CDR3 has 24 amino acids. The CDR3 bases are TGTACCAGCAGTTTATATCTTTCCCCACTTTCCCGCGTCGGGGGCGCAAGCTCCTACAATGAGCAGTTCTTC. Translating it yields CTSSLYLSPLSRVGGASSYNEQFF.

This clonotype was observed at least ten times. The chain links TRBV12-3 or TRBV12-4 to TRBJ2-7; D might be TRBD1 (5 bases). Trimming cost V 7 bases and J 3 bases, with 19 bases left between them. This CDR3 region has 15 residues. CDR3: CASTPSAQANYEQYF. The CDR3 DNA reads TGTGCCAGCACCCCCAGTGCACAGGCCAACTACGAGCAGTACTTC.

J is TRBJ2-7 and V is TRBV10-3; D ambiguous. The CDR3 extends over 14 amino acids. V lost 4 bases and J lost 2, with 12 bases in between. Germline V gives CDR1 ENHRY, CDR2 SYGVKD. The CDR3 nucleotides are TGTGCCATCAGTGTCAGTTCGGAGCCCTACGAGCAGTACTTC. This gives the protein CAISVSSEPYEQYF.

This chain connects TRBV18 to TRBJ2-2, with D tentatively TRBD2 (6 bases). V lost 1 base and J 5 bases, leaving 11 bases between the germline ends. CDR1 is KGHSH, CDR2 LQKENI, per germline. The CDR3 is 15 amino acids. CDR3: CASSPLAAGTGELFF. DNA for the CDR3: TGTGCCAGCTCACCACTAGCTGCGGGGACCGGGGAGCTGTTTTTT.